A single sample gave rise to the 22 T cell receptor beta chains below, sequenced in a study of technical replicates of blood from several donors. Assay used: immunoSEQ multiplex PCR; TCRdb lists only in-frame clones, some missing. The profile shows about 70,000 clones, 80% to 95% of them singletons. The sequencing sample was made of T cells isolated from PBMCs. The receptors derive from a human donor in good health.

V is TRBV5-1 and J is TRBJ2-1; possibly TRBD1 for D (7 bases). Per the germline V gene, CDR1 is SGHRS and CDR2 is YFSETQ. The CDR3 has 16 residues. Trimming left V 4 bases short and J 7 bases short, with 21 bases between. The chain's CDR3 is CASSPTETTGRNEQFF. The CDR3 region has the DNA TGCGCCAGCAGCCCCACCGAGACGACAGGGAGGAATGAGCAGTTCTTC. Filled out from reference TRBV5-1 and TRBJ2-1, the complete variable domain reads KAGVTQTPRYLIKTRGQQVTLSCSPISGHRSVSWYQQTPGQGLQFLFEYFSETQRNKGNFPGRFSGRQFSNSRSEMNVSTLELGDSALYLCASSPTETTGRNEQFFGPGTRLTVL.

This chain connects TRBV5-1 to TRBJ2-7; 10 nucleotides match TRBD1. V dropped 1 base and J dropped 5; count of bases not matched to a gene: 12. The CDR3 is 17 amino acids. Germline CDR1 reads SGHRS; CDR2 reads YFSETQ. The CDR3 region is CASSLLTPGQGKHEQYF. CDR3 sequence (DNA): TGCGCCAGCAGCTTGCTAACCCCGGGACAGGGGAAGCACGAGCAGTACTTC. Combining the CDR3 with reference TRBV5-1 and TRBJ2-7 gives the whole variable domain KAGVTQTPRYLIKTRGQQVTLSCSPISGHRSVSWYQQTPGQGLQFLFEYFSETQRNKGNFPGRFSGRQFSNSRSEMNVSTLELGDSALYLCASSLLTPGQGKHEQYFGPGTRLTVT.

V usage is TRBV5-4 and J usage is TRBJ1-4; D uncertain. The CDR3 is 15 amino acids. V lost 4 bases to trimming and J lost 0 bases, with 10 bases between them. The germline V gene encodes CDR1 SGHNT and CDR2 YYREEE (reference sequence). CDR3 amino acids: CASSRGGTTNEKLFF. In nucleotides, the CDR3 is TGTGCCAGCAGCCGTGGAGGGACAACTAATGAAAAACTGTTTTTT. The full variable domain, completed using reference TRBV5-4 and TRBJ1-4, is ETGVTQSPTHLIKTRGQQVTLRCSSQSGHNTVSWYQQALGQGPQFIFQYYREEENGRGNFPPRFSGLQFPNYSSELNVNALELDDSALYLCASSRGGTTNEKLFFGSGTQLSVL.

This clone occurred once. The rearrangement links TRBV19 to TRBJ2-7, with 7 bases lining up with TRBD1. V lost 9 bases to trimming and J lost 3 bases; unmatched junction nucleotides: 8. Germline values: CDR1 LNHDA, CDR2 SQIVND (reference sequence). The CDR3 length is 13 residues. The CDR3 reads CASSRQGSYEQYF. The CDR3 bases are TGTGCCAGCTCGAGACAGGGAAGCTACGAGCAGTACTTC.

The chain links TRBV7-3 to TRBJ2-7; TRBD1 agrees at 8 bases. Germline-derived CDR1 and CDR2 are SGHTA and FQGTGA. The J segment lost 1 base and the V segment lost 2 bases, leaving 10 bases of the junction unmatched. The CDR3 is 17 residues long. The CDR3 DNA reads TGTGCCAGCAGCTTATGGGGAGTAGGGACAGGATCCTACGAGCAGTACTTC. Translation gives CASSLWGVGTGSYEQYF.

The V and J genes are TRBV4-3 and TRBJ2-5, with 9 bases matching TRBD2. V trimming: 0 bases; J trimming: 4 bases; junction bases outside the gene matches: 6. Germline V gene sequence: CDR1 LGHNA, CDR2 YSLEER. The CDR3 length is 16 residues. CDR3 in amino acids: CASSQDLGAGGETQYF. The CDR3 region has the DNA TGCGCCAGCAGCCAAGATCTTGGAGCGGGAGGAGAGACCCAGTACTTC.

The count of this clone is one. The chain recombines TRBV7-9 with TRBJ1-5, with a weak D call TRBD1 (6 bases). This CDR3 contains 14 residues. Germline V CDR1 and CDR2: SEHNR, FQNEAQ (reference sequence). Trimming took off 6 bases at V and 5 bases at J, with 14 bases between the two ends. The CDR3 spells CASSKVRGDQPQHF. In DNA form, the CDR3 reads TGTGCCAGCAGTAAGGTCAGGGGCGATCAGCCCCAGCATTTT.

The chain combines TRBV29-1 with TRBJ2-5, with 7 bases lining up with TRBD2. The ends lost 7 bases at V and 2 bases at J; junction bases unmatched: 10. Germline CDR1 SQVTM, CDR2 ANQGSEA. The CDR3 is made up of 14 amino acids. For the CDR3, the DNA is TGCAGCGGGGGGACTACTCATGCTCAAGAGACCCAGTACTTC. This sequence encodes CSGGTTHAQETQYF.

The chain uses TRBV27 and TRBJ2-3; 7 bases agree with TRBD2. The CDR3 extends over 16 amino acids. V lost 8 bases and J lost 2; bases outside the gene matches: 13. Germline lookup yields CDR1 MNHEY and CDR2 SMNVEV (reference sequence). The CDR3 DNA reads TGTGCCAGCCGAGATCGGACTAGGATATACACAGATACGCAGTATTTT. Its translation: CASRDRTRIYTDTQYF.

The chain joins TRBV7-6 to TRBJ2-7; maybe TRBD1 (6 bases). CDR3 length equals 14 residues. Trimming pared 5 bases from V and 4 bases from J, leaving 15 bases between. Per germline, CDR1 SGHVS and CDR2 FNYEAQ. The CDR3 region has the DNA TGTGCCAGCAGCCCAACGGGACATTTATACGAGCAGTACTTC. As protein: CASSPTGHLYEQYF.

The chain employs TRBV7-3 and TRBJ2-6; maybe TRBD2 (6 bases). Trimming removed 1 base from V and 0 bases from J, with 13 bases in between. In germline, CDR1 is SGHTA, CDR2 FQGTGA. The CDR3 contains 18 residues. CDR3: CASSLMGGPNSGANVLTF. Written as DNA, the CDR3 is TGTGCCAGCAGCTTAATGGGAGGCCCCAACTCTGGGGCCAACGTCCTGACTTTC. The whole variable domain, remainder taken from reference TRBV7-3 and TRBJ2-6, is GAGVSQTPSNKVTEKGKYVELRCDPISGHTALYWYRQSLGQGPEFLIYFQGTGAADDSGLPNDRFFAVRPEGSVSTLKIQRTERGDSAVYLCASSLMGGPNSGANVLTFGAGSRLTVL.

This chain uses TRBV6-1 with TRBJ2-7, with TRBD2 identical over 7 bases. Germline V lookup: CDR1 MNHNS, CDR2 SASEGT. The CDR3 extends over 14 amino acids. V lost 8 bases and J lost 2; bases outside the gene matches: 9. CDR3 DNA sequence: TGTGCCAGCCTTAAGCGGGGCCTGACCTACGAGCAGTACTTC. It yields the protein CASLKRGLTYEQYF.

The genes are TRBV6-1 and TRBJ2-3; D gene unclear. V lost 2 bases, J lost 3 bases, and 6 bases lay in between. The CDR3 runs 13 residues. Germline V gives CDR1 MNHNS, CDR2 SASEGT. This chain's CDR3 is CASSELGTDTQYF. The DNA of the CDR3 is TGTGCCAGCAGTGAACTAGGAACAGATACGCAGTATTTT.

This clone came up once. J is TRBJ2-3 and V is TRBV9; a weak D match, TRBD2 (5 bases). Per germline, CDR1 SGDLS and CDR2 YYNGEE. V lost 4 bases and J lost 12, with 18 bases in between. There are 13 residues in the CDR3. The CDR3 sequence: CASSPDPGLAQYF. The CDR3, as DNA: TGTGCCAGCAGCCCCGATCCCGGGCTAGCTCAGTATTTT.

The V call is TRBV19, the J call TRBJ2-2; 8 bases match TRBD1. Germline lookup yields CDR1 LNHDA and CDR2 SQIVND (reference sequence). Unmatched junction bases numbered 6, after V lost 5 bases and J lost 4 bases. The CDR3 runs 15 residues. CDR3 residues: CASSQTGALTGELFF. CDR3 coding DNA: TGTGCCAGTAGTCAGACAGGGGCCCTCACCGGGGAGCTGTTTTTT.

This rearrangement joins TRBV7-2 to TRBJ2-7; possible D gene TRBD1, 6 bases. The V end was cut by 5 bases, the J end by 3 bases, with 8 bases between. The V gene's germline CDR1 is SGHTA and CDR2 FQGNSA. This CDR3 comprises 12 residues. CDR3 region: CASSRGYYEQYF. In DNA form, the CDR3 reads TGTGCCAGCAGCAGGGGGTACTACGAGCAGTACTTC.

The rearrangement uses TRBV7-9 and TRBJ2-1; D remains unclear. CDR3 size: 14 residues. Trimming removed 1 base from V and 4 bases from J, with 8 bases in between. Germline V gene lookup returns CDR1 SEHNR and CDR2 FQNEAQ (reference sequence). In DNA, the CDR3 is TGTGCCAGCAGCTTAGACCCCAGATACAATGAGCAGTTCTTC. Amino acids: CASSLDPRYNEQFF.

CDR3: CASRTDSAYNEQFF. The CDR3 coding sequence is TGTGCCAGCAGAACAGACAGCGCCTACAATGAGCAGTTCTTC. This chain joins TRBV21-1 and TRBJ2-1; the table's D gene call, TRBD1, was not cross checked with the DNA. TRBV21-1 is a documented pseudogene. This CDR3 has 14 residues.

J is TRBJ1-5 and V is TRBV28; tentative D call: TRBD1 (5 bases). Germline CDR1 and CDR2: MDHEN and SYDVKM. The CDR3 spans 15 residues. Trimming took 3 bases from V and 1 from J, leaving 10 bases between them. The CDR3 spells CASSFVGRSNQPQHF. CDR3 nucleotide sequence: TGTGCCAGCAGTTTTGTGGGGCGAAGCAATCAGCCCCAGCATTTT. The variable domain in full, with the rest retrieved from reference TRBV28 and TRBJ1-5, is DVKVTQSSRYLVKRTGEKVFLECVQDMDHENMFWYRQDPGLGLRLIYFSYDVKMKEKGDIPEGYSVSREKKERFSLILESASTNQTSMYLCASSFVGRSNQPQHFGDGTRLSIL.

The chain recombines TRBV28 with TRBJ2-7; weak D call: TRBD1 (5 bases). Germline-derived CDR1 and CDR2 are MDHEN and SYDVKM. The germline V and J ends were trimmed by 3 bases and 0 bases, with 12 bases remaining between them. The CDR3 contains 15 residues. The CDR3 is CASSLGRTSSYEQYF. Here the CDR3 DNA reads TGTGCCAGCAGTTTGGGGCGGACGAGCTCCTACGAGCAGTACTTC.

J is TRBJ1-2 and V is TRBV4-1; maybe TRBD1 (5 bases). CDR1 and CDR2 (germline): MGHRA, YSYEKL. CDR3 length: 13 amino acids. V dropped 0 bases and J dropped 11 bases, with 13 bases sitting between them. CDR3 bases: TGCGCCAGCAGCCAAGAATATAGGGGATCTTACACCTTC. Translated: CASSQEYRGSYTF.

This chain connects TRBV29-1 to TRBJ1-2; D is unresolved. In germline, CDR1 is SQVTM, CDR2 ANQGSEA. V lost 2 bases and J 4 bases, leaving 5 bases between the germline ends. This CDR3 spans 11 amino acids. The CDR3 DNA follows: TGCAGCGTTGAAAGCGGCTATGGCTACACCTTC. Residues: CSVESGYGYTF. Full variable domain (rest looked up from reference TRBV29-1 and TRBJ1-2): SAVISQKPSRDICQRGTSLTIQCQVDSQVTMMFWYRQQPGQSLTLIATANQGSEATYESGFVIDKFPISRPNLTFSTLTVSNMSPEDSSIYLCSVESGYGYTFGSGTRLTVV.